These T cell receptor beta chains were read from a single sample in a study of CD8 T cells in Susac syndrome. TCRdb re-called the immunoSEQ multiplex PCR reads through MiXCR, storing one row per CDR3 protein. The data show under 200,000 distinct CDR3 sequences, 91% seen once. The sample taken for sequencing was CD4+ T cells from PBMCs. The source is a human donor with Susac syndrome. Both conserved end residues are part of each CDR3. Each record gives: V gene, J gene, clone size, D gene, CDR3 DNA, CDR3 protein. A D gene is named only where the DNA matches it firmly. Only some rows state a clone size, as once, few, many or a class for expanded clones.

TRBV12-3/TRBV12-4	TRBJ2-1	NA	TRBD2	TGTGCCAGCAGTTCGACTAGCGGAGCTCAGTTCTTC	CASSSTSGAQFF
TRBV29-1	TRBJ2-7	NA	TRBD2	TGCAGCGTTGGAAGTAGCGGGATGGAGCAGTACTTC	CSVGSSGMEQYF
TRBV14	TRBJ2-1	NA	TRBD2	TGTGCCAGCAGCCCGAGGACTAGCGGGGGGCACTACAATGAGCAGTTCTTC	CASSPRTSGGHYNEQFF
TRBV2	TRBJ2-1	NA	NA	TGTGCCAGCGCTGGGGTTGGAAGAAATGAGCAGTTCTTC	CASAGVGRNEQFF
TRBV7-9	TRBJ2-1	NA	TRBD2	TGTGCCAGCAGCTTAGATGCTAGCGGGGGCGGGCAGTTCTTC	CASSLDASGGGQFF
TRBV5-1	TRBJ2-3	NA	NA	TGCGCCAGCAGCAGCGGGTTATTGGATACGCAGTATTTT	CASSSGLLDTQYF
TRBV6-5	TRBJ1-4	NA	TRBD1	TGTGCCAGCAGTTCGCCGGGACAGGGGTATGAAAAACTGTTTTTT	CASSSPGQGYEKLFF
TRBV7-3	TRBJ2-3	few	NA	TGTGCCAGCAGCTTATCTGGCGGCACAGATACGCAGTATTTT	CASSLSGGTDTQYF
TRBV4-1	TRBJ2-7	NA	TRBD1	TGCGCCAGCAGCCAGACCCCGGGACAGAAGATTTACGAGCAGTACTTC	CASSQTPGQKIYEQYF
TRBV5-1	TRBJ2-1	NA	TRBD2	TGCGCCAGCAGCTTGGCCGCAATAGCGGGGTACAATGAGCAGTTCTTC	CASSLAAIAGYNEQFF